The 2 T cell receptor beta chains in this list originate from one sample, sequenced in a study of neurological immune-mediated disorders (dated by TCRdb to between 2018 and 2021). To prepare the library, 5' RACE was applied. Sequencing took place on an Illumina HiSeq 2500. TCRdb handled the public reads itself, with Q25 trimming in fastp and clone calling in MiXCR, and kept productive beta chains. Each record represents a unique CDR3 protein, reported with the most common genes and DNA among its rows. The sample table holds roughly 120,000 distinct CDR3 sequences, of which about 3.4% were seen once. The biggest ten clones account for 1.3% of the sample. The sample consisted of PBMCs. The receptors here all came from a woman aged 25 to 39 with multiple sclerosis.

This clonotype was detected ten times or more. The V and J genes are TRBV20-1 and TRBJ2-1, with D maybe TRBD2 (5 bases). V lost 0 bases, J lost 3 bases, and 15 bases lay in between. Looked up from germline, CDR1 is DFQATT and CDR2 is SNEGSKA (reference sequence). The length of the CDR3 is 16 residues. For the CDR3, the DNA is TGCAGTGCTAGAGATAGCAGAGCGGACCACTACAATGAGCAGTTCTTC. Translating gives CSARDSRADHYNEQFF.

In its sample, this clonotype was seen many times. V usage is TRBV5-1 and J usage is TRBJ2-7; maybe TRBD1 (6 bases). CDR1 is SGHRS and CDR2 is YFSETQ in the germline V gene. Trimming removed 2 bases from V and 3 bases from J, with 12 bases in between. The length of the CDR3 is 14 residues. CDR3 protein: CASSFRGPDYEQYF. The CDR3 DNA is TGCGCCAGCAGCTTCAGGGGCCCCGACTACGAGCAGTACTTC.